Listed here are 4 T cell receptor beta chains from one sample, sequenced in a study of blood T cells in healthy people across ages. A second 7 to 11 cycle PCR used barcoded and J-beta primers. TCRdb processed the 5' RACE reads anew with MiXCR; each CDR3 protein has one entry. The sample includes 650,000 to 700,000 distinct CDR3 sequences, about 30% of them seen just once. Sequenced sample: blood. All receptors come from a woman of 80 years or more in good health.

CDR3 loop: CASGYQGNSPLHF. CDR3 DNA: TGTGCCAGCGGGTACCAGGGTAATTCACCCCTCCACTTT. The J gene is TRBJ1-6, the V gene TRBV14; TRBD1 is a possible D gene (5 bases). The V gene's germline CDR1 is SGHDN and CDR2 FVKESK. The CDR3 contains 13 residues. V was cut by 8 bases and J by 6 bases, with 11 bases left in between.

The rearrangement joins TRBV28 to TRBJ2-1, with D unresolved. CDR1 is MDHEN, CDR2 SYDVKM, per germline. Trimming cost V 3 bases and J 10 bases, with 10 bases left between them. This CDR3 spans 12 amino acids. The CDR3 loop reads CASSFRSREQFF. For the CDR3, the DNA is TGTGCCAGCAGTTTTAGGTCCCGGGAGCAGTTCTTC.

This clonotype was counted between two and nine times. J is TRBJ2-7 and V is TRBV4-2, with 9 bases that match TRBD1. Losses at the gene ends were 2 bases for V and 5 bases for J; bases not matched to a gene: 7. This CDR3 comprises 15 residues. Germline V CDR1 and CDR2: LGHNA, YNFKEQ. The CDR3 sequence is CASSQRTGESNEQYF. CDR3 DNA sequence: TGTGCCAGCAGCCAAAGGACAGGGGAATCCAACGAGCAGTACTTC.

This clonotype was counted between two and nine times. V is TRBV28 and J is TRBJ1-4, with unresolved D. This CDR3 comprises 13 residues. CDR1 and CDR2 (germline): MDHEN, SYDVKM. The ends were cut back, 6 bases at V and 3 bases at J, with 8 bases in the middle. The chain's CDR3 is CASSWDSNEKLFF. The CDR3 DNA sequence: TGTGCCAGCAGCTGGGATTCTAATGAAAAACTGTTTTTT.